The 12 T cell receptor beta chains given below trace back to one sample, sequenced in a study of OX40 agonist ivuxolimab in advanced cancers. Profiled with immunoSEQ multiplex PCR; TCRdb holds only in-frame clones, not every one. The sample shows about 23,000 clones, about 75% of them seen only once. The sequencing used CD4+ or CD8+ T cells sorted from blood, collected in a trial of the OX40 agonist ivuxolimab. The receptor source for this set is an adult with an advanced solid tumor such as melanoma, head and neck, liver or kidney cancer.

This chain uses TRBV7-6 with TRBJ2-1; possible D gene TRBD2, 6 bases. V was trimmed by 5 bases and J by 0 bases, leaving 11 bases between them. Looked up from germline, CDR1 is SGHVS and CDR2 is FNYEAQ. The CDR3 is 15 residues long. CDR3 amino acids: CASSKGLLSYNEQFF. CDR3 bases: TGTGCCAGCAGCAAGGGACTTCTCTCCTACAATGAGCAGTTCTTC.

The gene calls are TRBV4-2 and TRBJ2-5; D not resolved. The CDR3 totals 13 residues. Trimming removed 5 bases from V and 4 bases from J, with 11 bases in between. Germline assignment: CDR1 LGHNA and CDR2 YNFKEQ. CDR3 region: CASSLVPSETQYF. DNA of the CDR3: TGTGCCAGCAGCTTGGTTCCCTCAGAGACCCAGTACTTC.

This clone turned up a few times. J is TRBJ1-6 and V is TRBV2; the match to TRBD1 covers 11 bases. The J segment lost 7 bases and the V segment lost 6 bases, leaving 5 bases of the junction unmatched. The CDR3 extends over 15 amino acids. Germline values: CDR1 SNHLY, CDR2 FYNNEI. CDR3 sequence reads: CASRLGQGANSPLHF. DNA of the CDR3: TGTGCCAGCAGACTCGGACAGGGGGCAAATTCACCCCTCCACTTT.

The V call is TRBV6-1, the J call TRBJ1-2, with 7 bases matching TRBD1. The CDR3 covers 12 residues. V lost 9 bases and J lost 8; bases outside the gene matches: 9. Germline assignment: CDR1 MNHNS and CDR2 SASEGT. CDR3 residues: CASRRQGWGYTF. The CDR3 DNA follows: TGTGCCAGTAGGCGACAGGGCTGGGGCTACACCTTC.

The V gene is TRBV11-1, the J gene TRBJ2-3, with TRBD1 as a possible D gene (5 bases). Germline CDR1 is SGHAT and CDR2 is FQDESV (reference sequence). The CDR3 is 12 amino acids. V was pared by 2 bases and J by 7 bases, with 7 bases between. DNA for the CDR3: TGTGCCAGCAGCTTAAGACAGAATACGCAGTATTTT. This translates into CASSLRQNTQYF. Full variable domain (remainder filled in from reference TRBV11-1 and TRBJ2-3): EAEVAQSPRYKITEKSQAVAFWCDPISGHATLYWYRQILGQGPELLVQFQDESVVDDSQLPKDRFSAERLKGVDSTLKIQPAELGDSAMYLCASSLRQNTQYFGPGTRLTVL.

The rearrangement joins TRBV14 to TRBJ1-1, with D hard to call. CDR1 and CDR2 (germline): SGHDN, FVKESK. The CDR3 is 15 residues long. Trimming shortened V by 0 bases and J by 4 bases, and 12 bases separated the two germline ends. The CDR3 DNA follows: TGTGCCAGCAGCCAAGATTACGGCGGGAGCACTGAAGCTTTCTTT. Its protein is CASSQDYGGSTEAFF.

The chain has TRBV27 and TRBJ2-5; no clear D. The CDR3 length is 13 residues. Per germline, CDR1 MNHEY and CDR2 SMNVEV (reference sequence). V lost 3 bases and J 0 bases, leaving 5 bases between the germline ends. The CDR3, as DNA: TGTGCCAGCAGTTTCCAGTACCAAGAGACCCAGTACTTC. Protein sequence: CASSFQYQETQYF.

As DNA, the CDR3 is TGTGCCAGTCGACAGAGCAGCTTAAATGAAAAACTGTTTTTT. Translating it yields CASRQSSLNEKLFF. The chain carries TRBV19 and TRBJ1-4; possible D gene TRBD1, 5 bases. The CDR3 extends over 14 amino acids. Germline values: CDR1 LNHDA, CDR2 SQIVND (reference sequence). Between the trimmed V and J ends, which lost 8 bases and 5 bases, there was a span of 15 bases.

The chain has TRBV7-9 and TRBJ2-1, with D perhaps matching TRBD1 (6 bases). CDR1 SEHNR and CDR2 FQNEAQ come from the germline V gene (reference sequence). This CDR3 comprises 14 residues. Deletions cut 2 bases from V and 9 bases from J, with 14 bases between. The CDR3 spells CASSLIAQGGEQFF. The CDR3 DNA is TGTGCCAGCAGCTTAATCGCTCAAGGGGGTGAGCAGTTCTTC.

V gene TRBV30 combines with J gene TRBJ1-5; unclear D gene. V lost 0 bases, J lost 3 bases, and 6 bases lay in between. Germline V gives CDR1 GTSNPN, CDR2 SVGIG (reference sequence). There are 13 residues in the CDR3. DNA of the CDR3: TGTGCCTGGAGTGTCGGGTACAATCAGCCCCAGCATTTT. Its translation is CAWSVGYNQPQHF.

This clone came up a few times. The gene calls are TRBV4-3 and TRBJ1-1; 10 positions match TRBD1. Germline V CDR1 and CDR2: LGHNA, YSLEER. V was pared by 3 bases and J by 4 bases, with 8 bases of the junction left unmatched. The CDR3 length is 16 residues. This CDR3 reads CASSQRQGAGGTEAFF. The CDR3 region has the DNA TGCGCCAGCAGCCAGAGACAGGGGGCGGGTGGCACTGAAGCTTTCTTT.

About this clone itself: Within the sample, other DNA sequences also encode this same CDR3. V usage is TRBV7-2 and J usage is TRBJ1-5; D not certain. The V gene lost 1 base and the J gene lost 4 bases, with 5 bases spanning the gap. The CDR3 consists of 13 residues. The germline V gene encodes CDR1 SGHTA and CDR2 FQGNSA. Here the CDR3 DNA reads TGTGCCAGCAGCTTAGATCGTAATCAGCCCCAGCATTTT. This sequence encodes CASSLDRNQPQHF.